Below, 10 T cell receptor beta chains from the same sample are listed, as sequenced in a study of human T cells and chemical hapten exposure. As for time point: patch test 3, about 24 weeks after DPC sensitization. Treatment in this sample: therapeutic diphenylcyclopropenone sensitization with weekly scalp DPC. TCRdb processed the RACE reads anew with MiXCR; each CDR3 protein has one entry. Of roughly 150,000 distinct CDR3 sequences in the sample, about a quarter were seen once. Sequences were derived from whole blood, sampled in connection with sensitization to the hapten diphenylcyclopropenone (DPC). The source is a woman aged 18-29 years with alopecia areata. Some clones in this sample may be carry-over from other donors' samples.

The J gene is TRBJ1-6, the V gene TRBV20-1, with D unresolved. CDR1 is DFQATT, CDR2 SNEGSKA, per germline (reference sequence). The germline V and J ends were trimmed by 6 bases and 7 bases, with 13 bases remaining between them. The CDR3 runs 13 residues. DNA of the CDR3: TGCAGTGCGGCTGGACGAGGGAATTCACCCCTCCACTTT. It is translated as CSAAGRGNSPLHF.

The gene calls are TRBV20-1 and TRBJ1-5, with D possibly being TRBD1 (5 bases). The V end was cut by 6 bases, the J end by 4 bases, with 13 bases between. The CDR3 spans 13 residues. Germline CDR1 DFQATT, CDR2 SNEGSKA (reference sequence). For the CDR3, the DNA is TGCAGTGCCGGGGGTAGCAGGAATCAGCCCCAGCATTTT. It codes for CSAGGSRNQPQHF.

CDR3 DNA sequence: TGTGCCATCAAGACAGGGGCTAACTATGGCTACACCTTC. Protein product: CAIKTGANYGYTF. J is TRBJ1-2 and V is TRBV28; 8 positions agree with TRBD1. V gave up 10 bases and J gave up 0 bases; unmatched junction bases: 4. Germline V gives CDR1 MDHEN, CDR2 SYDVKM. The CDR3 is 13 amino acids.

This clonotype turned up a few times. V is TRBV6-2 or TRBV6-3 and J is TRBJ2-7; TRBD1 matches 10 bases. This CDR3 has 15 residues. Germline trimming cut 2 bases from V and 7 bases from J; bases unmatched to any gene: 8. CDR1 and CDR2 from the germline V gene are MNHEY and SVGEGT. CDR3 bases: TGTGCCAGCAGTTACAGCGGGACAGGGGTTTTGGAGCAGTACTTC. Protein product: CASSYSGTGVLEQYF.

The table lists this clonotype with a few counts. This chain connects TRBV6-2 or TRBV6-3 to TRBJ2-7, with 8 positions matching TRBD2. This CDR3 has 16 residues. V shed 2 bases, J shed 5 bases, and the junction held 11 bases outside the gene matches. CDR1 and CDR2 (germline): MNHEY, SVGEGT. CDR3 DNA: TGTGCCAGCAGTTACCTTCCCGGGACTAGGAGTAACGAGCAGTACTTC. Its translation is CASSYLPGTRSNEQYF.

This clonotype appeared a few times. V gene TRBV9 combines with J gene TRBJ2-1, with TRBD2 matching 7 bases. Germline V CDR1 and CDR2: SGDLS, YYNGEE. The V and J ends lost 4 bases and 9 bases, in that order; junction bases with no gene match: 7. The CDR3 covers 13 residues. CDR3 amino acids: CASSIPGGSEQFF. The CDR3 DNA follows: TGTGCCAGCAGCATTCCGGGGGGAAGTGAGCAGTTCTTC.

CDR3 sequence reads: CSARFPLTGTGNEKLFF. CDR3 DNA sequence: TGCAGTGCTAGATTCCCCCTAACCGGGACGGGAAATGAAAAACTGTTTTTT. V usage is TRBV20-1 and J usage is TRBJ1-4; maybe TRBD1 (5 bases). The CDR3 covers 17 residues. V lost 2 bases, J lost 5 bases, and 21 bases lay in between. The germline V gene encodes CDR1 DFQATT and CDR2 SNEGSKA (reference sequence).

CDR3 protein: CASIQAGSDTQYF. The DNA of the CDR3 is TGTGCCAGCATCCAAGCGGGTTCGGATACGCAGTATTTT. The chain recombines TRBV7-2 with TRBJ2-3, with a possible D match to TRBD2 (6 bases). From germline, CDR1 is SGHTA and CDR2 FQGNSA. Trimming cost V 7 bases and J 6 bases, with 14 bases left between them. This CDR3 comprises 13 residues.

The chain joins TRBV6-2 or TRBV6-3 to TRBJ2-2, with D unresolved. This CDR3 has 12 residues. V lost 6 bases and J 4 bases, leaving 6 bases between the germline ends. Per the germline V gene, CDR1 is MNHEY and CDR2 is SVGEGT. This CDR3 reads CASSRITGELFF. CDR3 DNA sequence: TGTGCCAGCAGCCGGATCACCGGGGAGCTGTTTTTT.

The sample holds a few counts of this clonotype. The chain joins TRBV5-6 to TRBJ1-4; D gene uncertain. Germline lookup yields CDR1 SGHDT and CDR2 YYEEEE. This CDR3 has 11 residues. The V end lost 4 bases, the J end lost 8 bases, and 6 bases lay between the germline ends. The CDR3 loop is CASSRTEKLFF. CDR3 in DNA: TGTGCCAGCAGCCGGACCGAAAAACTGTTTTTT. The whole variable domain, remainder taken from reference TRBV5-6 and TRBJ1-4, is DAGVTQSPTHLIKTRGQQVTLRCSPKSGHDTVSWYQQALGQGPQFIFQYYEEEERQRGNFPDRFSGHQFPNYSSELNVNALLLGDSALYLCASSRTEKLFFGSGTQLSVL.